What follows are 25 T cell receptor beta chains derived from one specimen sequenced in a study of blood T cell repertoires in COVID-19. The method was immunoSEQ multiplex PCR; TCRdb's version includes in-frame clones alone and lacks a portion of them. The sample yields tens of thousands of clones, around 76% seen once. The sequenced material came from peripheral blood. The origin of the receptors is a woman over 75 with active or convalescent COVID-19.

The rearrangement links TRBV20-1 to TRBJ2-1; 7 bases match TRBD2. There are 12 residues in the CDR3. Germline CDR1 and CDR2: DFQATT and SNEGSKA (reference sequence). V was pared by 3 bases and J by 4 bases, with 0 bases of the junction left unmatched. CDR3 in DNA: TGCAGTGCTAGTAGCGGGTACAATGAGCAGTTCTTC. Translated: CSASSGYNEQFF.

The CDR3 region is CASSEADRAGNTIYF. The CDR3 nucleotides read TGTGCCAGCAGTGAAGCGGACAGGGCCGGAAACACCATATATTTT. This chain uses TRBV2 with TRBJ1-3, with 8 bases that match TRBD1. The germline gives CDR1 SNHLY, CDR2 FYNNEI. With 0 bases clipped from V and 4 bases from J, the junction kept 2 bases outside the gene matches. This CDR3 has 15 amino acids.

Only a few counts were recorded for this clone. The chain links TRBV4-3 to TRBJ2-7, with 7 bases lining up with TRBD2. V gave up 0 bases and J gave up 3 bases; unmatched junction bases: 2. Germline CDR1 LGHNA, CDR2 YSLEER. CDR3 size: 14 residues. CDR3 residues: CASSQEGGFYEQYF. The CDR3 DNA reads TGCGCCAGCAGCCAAGAGGGGGGGTTCTACGAGCAGTACTTC.

This chain connects TRBV4-3 to TRBJ2-3; D is perhaps TRBD2 (5 bases). V gave up 2 bases and J gave up 4 bases, with 13 bases separating them. CDR3 length: 15 residues. Germline-derived CDR1 and CDR2 are LGHNA and YSLEER. DNA for the CDR3: TGCGCCAGCAGCCAAAATTGGGGAGTTGCAGATACGCAGTATTTT. Encoded protein: CASSQNWGVADTQYF.

The chain links TRBV6-2 or TRBV6-3 to TRBJ2-7; TRBD1 aligns across 12 bases. Germline V lookup: CDR1 MNHEY, CDR2 SVGEGT. Trimming took 6 bases from V and 3 from J; bases not matched to a gene: 9. There are 16 residues in the CDR3. The CDR3 DNA follows: TGTGCCAGCAGCTTTCACCGGGACAGGGGGCTCTACGAGCAGTACTTC. This encodes CASSFHRDRGLYEQYF.

The CDR3 spells CASSLLVSGGGGDTQYF. The CDR3 DNA follows: TGTGCCAGCAGCTTACTCGTGAGCGGGGGCGGAGGAGATACGCAGTATTTT. The V call is TRBV7-2, the J call TRBJ2-3; 8 nucleotides agree with TRBD2. The junction had 12 bases not matched to a gene; V was cut back by 2 bases and J by 5 bases. Germline values: CDR1 SGHTA, CDR2 FQGNSA. CDR3 length equals 17 residues.

The chain combines TRBV5-1 with TRBJ1-3; D is perhaps TRBD1 (6 bases). This CDR3 region has 16 residues. The germline V gene has CDR1 SGHRS and CDR2 YFSETQ. V dropped 0 bases and J dropped 0 bases, with 10 bases sitting between them. The CDR3 nucleotides read TGCGCCAGCAGCTTGGTGGGGGCCTCCTCTGGAAACACCATATATTTT. The encoded protein is CASSLVGASSGNTIYF.

This clone was seen a few times. This sequence joins TRBV19 and TRBJ1-5, with D hard to call. V gave up 6 bases and J gave up 8 bases, with 14 bases separating them. The germline V gene encodes CDR1 LNHDA and CDR2 SQIVND (reference sequence). The CDR3 has 13 residues. The CDR3 spells CASSYKRREPQHF. Here the CDR3 DNA reads TGTGCCAGTAGCTATAAGAGGAGAGAGCCCCAGCATTTT.

V and J are TRBV27 and TRBJ2-7; tentative D call: TRBD1 (5 bases). Germline V gene lookup returns CDR1 MNHEY and CDR2 SMNVEV (reference sequence). V shed 3 bases and J shed 0 bases, with 12 bases lying between them. The CDR3 contains 15 residues. The DNA for the CDR3 is TGTGCCAGCAGTTTCAGTTCCAGGGACTCCTACGAGCAGTACTTC. Encoded protein: CASSFSSRDSYEQYF.

The CDR3 loop reads CASRRTSGGEQFF. The CDR3 DNA follows: TGTGCCAGCAGACGTACTAGCGGAGGTGAGCAGTTCTTC. The chain uses TRBV28 and TRBJ2-1; 8 nucleotides line up with TRBD2. In germline, CDR1 is MDHEN, CDR2 SYDVKM. V shed 6 bases, J shed 9 bases, and the junction held 7 bases outside the gene matches. The CDR3 extends over 13 amino acids.

This rearrangement joins TRBV7-2 to TRBJ2-3; D remains unclear. This CDR3 has 13 amino acids. Looked up from germline, CDR1 is SGHTA and CDR2 is FQGNSA. V dropped 3 bases and J dropped 8 bases, with 12 bases sitting between them. The CDR3: CASSFEREGTQYF. Here the CDR3 DNA reads TGTGCCAGCAGCTTCGAGCGCGAAGGTACGCAGTATTTT.

The V gene is TRBV25-1, the J gene TRBJ1-1; D is unresolved. This CDR3 comprises 11 residues. Germline V gene data show CDR1 as MGHDK and CDR2 as SYGVNS. Trimming shortened V by 7 bases and J by 5 bases, and 8 bases separated the two germline ends. The CDR3 sequence is CASIWRTEAFF. The CDR3 DNA sequence: TGTGCCAGCATTTGGAGAACTGAAGCTTTCTTT.

The V call is TRBV7-2, the J call TRBJ2-5; D uncertain. The germline CDR1 and CDR2 sequences are SGHTA and FQGNSA. This CDR3 has 14 amino acids. Trimming stripped 0 bases from V and 1 base from J, with 6 bases between. The chain's CDR3 is CASSLARTQETQYF. CDR3 nucleotides: TGTGCCAGCAGCTTAGCGCGAACCCAAGAGACCCAGTACTTC. The variable domain in full, with the rest retrieved from reference TRBV7-2 and TRBJ2-5, is GAGVSQSPSNKVTEKGKDVELRCDPISGHTALYWYRQSLGQGLEFLIYFQGNSAPDKSGLPSDRFSAERTGGSVSTLTIQRTQQEDSAVYLCASSLARTQETQYFGPGTRLLVL.

This clone turned up a few times. The CDR3 DNA sequence: TGTGCCAGCAGCTTCGGGGCAGGGACAGCTGGAAACACCATATATTTT. Translating gives CASSFGAGTAGNTIYF. This chain joins TRBV7-8 and TRBJ1-3, with 7 bases fitting TRBD1. The germline V gene encodes CDR1 SGHVS and CDR2 FQNEAQ. The J segment lost 2 bases and the V segment lost 3 bases, leaving 7 bases of the junction unmatched. The CDR3 is made up of 16 amino acids.

This chain joins TRBV27 and TRBJ2-3; possibly TRBD1 for D (6 bases). Germline V gene sequence: CDR1 MNHEY, CDR2 SMNVEV (reference sequence). Trimming took off 5 bases at V and 8 bases at J, with 17 bases between the two ends. The CDR3 is 14 residues long. CDR3 nucleotide sequence: TGTGCCAGCAGTCCGTCTCAGGGGCCGGGTACGCAGTATTTT. This codes for CASSPSQGPGTQYF.

The chain is built from TRBV7-2 and TRBJ2-5; D not certain. Trimming left V 5 bases short and J 5 bases short, with 9 bases between. CDR1 SGHTA and CDR2 FQGNSA come from the germline V gene. This CDR3 is 12 amino acids long. The CDR3 protein is CASSPPSETQYF. In DNA, the CDR3 is TGTGCCAGCAGCCCCCCGTCTGAGACCCAGTACTTC.

This clone is medium-sized by share. V and J are TRBV6-5 and TRBJ1-2, with TRBD1 matching over 11 bases. The CDR3 has 13 residues. J gave up 4 bases and V 6 bases, and 1 base lay outside the gene matches. Germline lookup yields CDR1 MNHEY and CDR2 SVGAGI. CDR3 DNA sequence: TGTGCCAGCAGCGGGACAGGGGGCTATGGCTACACCTTC. This sequence encodes CASSGTGGYGYTF.

The chain employs TRBV7-2 and TRBJ1-1; D call uncertain. V lost 5 bases, J lost 14 bases, and 18 bases lay in between. The CDR3 has 12 residues. The V gene's germline CDR1 is SGHTA and CDR2 FQGNSA. The CDR3 here is CASSLQEEIVFF. The CDR3 bases are TGTGCCAGCAGCCTGCAAGAAGAGATAGTCTTCTTT.

This clone appeared once. The genes are TRBV7-9 and TRBJ1-1; possibly TRBD1 for D (6 bases). Germline V CDR1 and CDR2: SEHNR, FQNEAQ (reference sequence). The CDR3 consists of 16 residues. V was shortened by 1 base and J by 3 bases, with 15 bases between the two germline ends. The CDR3 loop is CASSLGPGAGDTEAFF. In nucleotides, the CDR3 is TGTGCCAGCAGCTTAGGTCCCGGGGCAGGGGACACTGAAGCTTTCTTT. Based on the CDR3 plus reference TRBV7-9 and TRBJ1-1, the full variable domain is DTGVSQNPRHKITKRGQNVTFRCDPISEHNRLYWYRQTLGQGPEFLTYFQNEAQLEKSRLLSDRFSAERPKGSFSTLEIQRTEQGDSAMYLCASSLGPGAGDTEAFFGQGTRLTVV.

This chain connects TRBV6-1 to TRBJ2-2; 13 nucleotides match TRBD2. Germline V gene sequence: CDR1 MNHNS, CDR2 SASEGT. CDR3 length equals 16 residues. With V trimmed by 4 bases and J by 4 bases, 3 bases remained unmatched. The CDR3 region has the DNA TGTGCCAGCAGTGCAACTAGCGGGGGGGGCACCGGGGAGCTGTTTTTT. Translation: CASSATSGGGTGELFF.

This clone has a handful of counts. The chain has TRBV27 and TRBJ2-7, with 8 bases fitting TRBD1. The CDR3 runs to 18 residues. Germline CDR1 is MNHEY and CDR2 is SMNVEV (reference sequence). J was trimmed by 3 bases and V by 5 bases; bases with no gene match: 18. The CDR3 coding sequence is TGTGCCAGCAGTGCCGACCTCAGGGGGCGGTCTCCCCTCTACGAGCAGTACTTC. It yields the protein CASSADLRGRSPLYEQYF.

J is TRBJ1-4 and V is TRBV15; TRBD1 might be the D (5 bases). V dropped 4 bases and J dropped 7 bases, with 13 bases sitting between them. The CDR3 runs to 14 residues. Germline V lookup: CDR1 LNHNV, CDR2 YYDKDF (reference sequence). In nucleotides, the CDR3 is TGTGCCACCAGCACGGGCCTGGGGGGTGAAAAACTGTTTTTT. It encodes CATSTGLGGEKLFF.

This CDR3 is CASSSWRGGPIAKNIQYF. CDR3 DNA sequence: TGTGCCAGCAGCTCGTGGCGGGGGGGCCCGATAGCCAAAAACATTCAGTACTTC. V and J are TRBV13 and TRBJ2-4; 9 bases align to TRBD2. With V trimmed by 4 bases and J by 0 bases, 10 bases remained unmatched. Germline-derived CDR1 and CDR2 are PRHDT and FYEKMQ (reference sequence). The CDR3 is 18 residues long.

The V call is TRBV9, the J call TRBJ1-1; 7 nucleotides agree with TRBD1. Germline V gene data show CDR1 as SGDLS and CDR2 as YYNGEE. The CDR3 loop spans 19 amino acids. With 0 bases clipped from V and 0 bases from J, the junction kept 14 bases outside the gene matches. CDR3 loop: CASSVEREQGPEMNTEAFF. DNA for the CDR3: TGTGCCAGCAGCGTAGAGAGGGAACAGGGGCCGGAGATGAACACTGAAGCTTTCTTT.

The V and J genes are TRBV5-1 and TRBJ1-6, with a tentative D call TRBD1 (6 bases). Trimming left V 3 bases short and J 5 bases short, with 9 bases between. The CDR3 extends over 14 amino acids. The germline V gene has CDR1 SGHRS and CDR2 YFSETQ. CDR3 DNA sequence: TGCGCCAGCAGCTCGACAGGTGATAATTCACCCCTCCACTTT. It yields the protein CASSSTGDNSPLHF.